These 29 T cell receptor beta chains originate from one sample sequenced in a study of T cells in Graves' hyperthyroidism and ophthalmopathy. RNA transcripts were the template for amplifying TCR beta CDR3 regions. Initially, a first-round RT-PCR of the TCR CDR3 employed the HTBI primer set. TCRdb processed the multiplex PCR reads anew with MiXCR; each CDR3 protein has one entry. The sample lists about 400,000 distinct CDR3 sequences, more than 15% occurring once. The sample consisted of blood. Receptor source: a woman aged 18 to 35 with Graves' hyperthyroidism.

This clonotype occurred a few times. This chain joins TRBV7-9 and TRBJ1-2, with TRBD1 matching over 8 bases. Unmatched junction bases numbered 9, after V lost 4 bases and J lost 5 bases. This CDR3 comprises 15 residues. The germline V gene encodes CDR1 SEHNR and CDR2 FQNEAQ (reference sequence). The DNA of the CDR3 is TGTGCCAGCAGCTCCTACAGGGGGGGGGGATATGGCTACACCTTC. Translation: CASSSYRGGGYGYTF.

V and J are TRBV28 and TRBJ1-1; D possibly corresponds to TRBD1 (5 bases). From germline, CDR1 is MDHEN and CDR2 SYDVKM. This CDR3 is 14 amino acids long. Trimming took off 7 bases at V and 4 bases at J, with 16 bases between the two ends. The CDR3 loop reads CASKPWGFATEAFF. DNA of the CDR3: TGTGCCAGCAAACCATGGGGGTTCGCCACTGAAGCTTTCTTT. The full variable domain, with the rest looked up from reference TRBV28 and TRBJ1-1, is DVKVTQSSRYLVKRTGEKVFLECVQDMDHENMFWYRQDPGLGLRLIYFSYDVKMKEKGDIPEGYSVSREKKERFSLILESASTNQTSMYLCASKPWGFATEAFFGQGTRLTVV.

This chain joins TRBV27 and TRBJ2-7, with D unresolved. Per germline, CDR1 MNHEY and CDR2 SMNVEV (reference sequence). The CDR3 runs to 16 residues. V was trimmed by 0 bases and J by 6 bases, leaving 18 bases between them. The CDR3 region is CASSLSPPPPPLEQYF. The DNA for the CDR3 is TGTGCCAGCAGTTTATCGCCCCCCCCCCCCCCCCTCGAGCAGTACTTC.

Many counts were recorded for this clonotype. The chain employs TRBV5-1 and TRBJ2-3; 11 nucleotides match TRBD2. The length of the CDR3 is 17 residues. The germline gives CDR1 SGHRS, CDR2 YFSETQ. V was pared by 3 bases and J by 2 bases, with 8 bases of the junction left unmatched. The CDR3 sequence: CASSSVRLAGPTDTQYF. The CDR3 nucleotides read TGCGCCAGCAGCTCGGTACGACTAGCGGGGCCCACAGATACGCAGTATTTT.

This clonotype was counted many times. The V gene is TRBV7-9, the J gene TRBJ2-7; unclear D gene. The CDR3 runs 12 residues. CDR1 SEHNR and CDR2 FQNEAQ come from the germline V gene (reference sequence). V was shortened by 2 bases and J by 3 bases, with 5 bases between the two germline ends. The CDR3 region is CASSLIGYEQYF. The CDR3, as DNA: TGTGCCAGCAGCTTAATCGGCTACGAGCAGTACTTC.

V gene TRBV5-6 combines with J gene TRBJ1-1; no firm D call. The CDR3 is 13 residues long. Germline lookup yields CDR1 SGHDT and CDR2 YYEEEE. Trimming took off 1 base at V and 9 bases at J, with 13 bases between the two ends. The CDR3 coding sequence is TGTGCCAGCAGCTTGTTATTGGGGAATCAAGCTTTCTTT. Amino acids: CASSLLLGNQAFF.

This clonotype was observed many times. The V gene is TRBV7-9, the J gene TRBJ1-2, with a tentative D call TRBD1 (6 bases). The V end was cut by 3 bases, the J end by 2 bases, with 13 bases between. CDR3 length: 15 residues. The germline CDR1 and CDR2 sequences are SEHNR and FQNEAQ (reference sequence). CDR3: CASSFGGQPNYGYTF. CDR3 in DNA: TGTGCCAGCAGCTTTGGGGGGCAGCCCAACTATGGCTACACCTTC.

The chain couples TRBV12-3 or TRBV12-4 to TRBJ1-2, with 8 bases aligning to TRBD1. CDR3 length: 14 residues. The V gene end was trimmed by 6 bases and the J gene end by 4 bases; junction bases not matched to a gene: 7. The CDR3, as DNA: TGTGCCAGCAGCCTTCAGGGGGCCTTCTATGGCTACACCTTC. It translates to CASSLQGAFYGYTF.

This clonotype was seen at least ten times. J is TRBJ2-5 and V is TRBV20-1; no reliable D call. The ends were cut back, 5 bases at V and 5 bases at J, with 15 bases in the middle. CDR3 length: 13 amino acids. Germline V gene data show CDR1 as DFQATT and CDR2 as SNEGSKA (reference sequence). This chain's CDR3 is CSAPAPGWETQYF. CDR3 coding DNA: TGCAGTGCTCCAGCCCCTGGGTGGGAGACCCAGTACTTC.

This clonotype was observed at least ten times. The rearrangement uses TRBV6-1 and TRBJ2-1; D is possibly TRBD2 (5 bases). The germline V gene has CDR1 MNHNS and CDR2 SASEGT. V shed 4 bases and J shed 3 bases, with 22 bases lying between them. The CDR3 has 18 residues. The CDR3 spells CASSGSASSRYLYNEQFF. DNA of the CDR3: TGTGCCAGCAGTGGCTCCGCTAGCAGTAGGTATCTCTACAATGAGCAGTTCTTC.

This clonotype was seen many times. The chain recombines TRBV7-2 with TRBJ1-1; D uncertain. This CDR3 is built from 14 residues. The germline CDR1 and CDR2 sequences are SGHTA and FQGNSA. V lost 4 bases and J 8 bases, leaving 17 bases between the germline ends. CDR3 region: CASSSNTVLTEAFF. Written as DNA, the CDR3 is TGTGCCAGCAGCTCTAACACGGTATTAACGGAAGCTTTCTTT.

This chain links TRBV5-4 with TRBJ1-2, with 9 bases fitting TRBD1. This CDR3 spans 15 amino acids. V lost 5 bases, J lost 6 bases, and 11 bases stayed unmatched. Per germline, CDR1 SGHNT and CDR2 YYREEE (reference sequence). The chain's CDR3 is CASSFSGTGLNGYTF. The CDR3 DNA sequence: TGTGCCAGCAGTTTCTCCGGGACAGGGCTGAATGGCTACACCTTC.

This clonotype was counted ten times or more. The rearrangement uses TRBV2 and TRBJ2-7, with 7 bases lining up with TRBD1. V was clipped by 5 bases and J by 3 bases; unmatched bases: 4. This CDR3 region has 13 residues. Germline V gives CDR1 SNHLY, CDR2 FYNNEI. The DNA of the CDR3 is TGTGCCAGCAGTCCTCGGGACAGCTACGAGCAGTACTTC. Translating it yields CASSPRDSYEQYF.

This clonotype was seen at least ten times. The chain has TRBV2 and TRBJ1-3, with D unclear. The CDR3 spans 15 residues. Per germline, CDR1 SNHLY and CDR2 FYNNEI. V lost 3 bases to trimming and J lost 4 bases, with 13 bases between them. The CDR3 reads CASSDQLGHGNTIYF. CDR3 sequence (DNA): TGTGCCAGCAGTGATCAGCTAGGGCACGGAAACACCATATATTTT.

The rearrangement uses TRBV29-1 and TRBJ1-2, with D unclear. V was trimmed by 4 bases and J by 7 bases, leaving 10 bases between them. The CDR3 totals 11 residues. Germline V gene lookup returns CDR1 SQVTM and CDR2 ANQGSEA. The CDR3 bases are TGCAGCGTTGCCCAAGAAGTTGGCTACACCTTC. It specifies CSVAQEVGYTF.

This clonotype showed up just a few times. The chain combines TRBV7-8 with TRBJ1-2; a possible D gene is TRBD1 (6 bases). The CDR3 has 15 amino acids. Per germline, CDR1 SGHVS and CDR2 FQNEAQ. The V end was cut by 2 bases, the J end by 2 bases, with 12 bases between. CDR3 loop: CASSLWDNRNYGYTF. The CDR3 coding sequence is TGTGCCAGCAGCTTATGGGACAACCGAAACTATGGCTACACCTTC. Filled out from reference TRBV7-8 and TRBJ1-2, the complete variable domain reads GAGVSQSPRYKVAKRGQDVALRCDPISGHVSLFWYQQALGQGPEFLTYFQNEAQLDKSGLPSDRFFAERPEGSVSTLKIQRTQQEDSAVYLCASSLWDNRNYGYTFGSGTRLTVV.

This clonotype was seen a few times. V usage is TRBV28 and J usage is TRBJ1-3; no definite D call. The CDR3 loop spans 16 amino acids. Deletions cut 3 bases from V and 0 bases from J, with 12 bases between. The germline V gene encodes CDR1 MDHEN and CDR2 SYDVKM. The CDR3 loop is CASSLFQVFSGNTIYF. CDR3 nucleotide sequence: TGTGCCAGCAGTTTGTTCCAGGTCTTCTCTGGAAACACCATATATTTT.

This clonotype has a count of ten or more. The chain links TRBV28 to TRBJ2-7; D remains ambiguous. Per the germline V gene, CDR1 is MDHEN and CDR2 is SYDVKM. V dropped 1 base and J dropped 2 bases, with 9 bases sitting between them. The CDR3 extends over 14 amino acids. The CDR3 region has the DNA TGTGCCAGCAGTTTATTGGCGGTGACCTACGAGCAGTACTTC. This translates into CASSLLAVTYEQYF. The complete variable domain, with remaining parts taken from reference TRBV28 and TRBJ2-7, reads DVKVTQSSRYLVKRTGEKVFLECVQDMDHENMFWYRQDPGLGLRLIYFSYDVKMKEKGDIPEGYSVSREKKERFSLILESASTNQTSMYLCASSLLAVTYEQYFGPGTRLTVT.

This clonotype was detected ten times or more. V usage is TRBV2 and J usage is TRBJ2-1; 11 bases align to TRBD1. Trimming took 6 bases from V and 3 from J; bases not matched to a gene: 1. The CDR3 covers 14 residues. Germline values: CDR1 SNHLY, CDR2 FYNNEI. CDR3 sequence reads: CASRGTGGYNEQFF. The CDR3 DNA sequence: TGTGCCAGCAGGGGGACAGGGGGCTACAATGAGCAGTTCTTC.

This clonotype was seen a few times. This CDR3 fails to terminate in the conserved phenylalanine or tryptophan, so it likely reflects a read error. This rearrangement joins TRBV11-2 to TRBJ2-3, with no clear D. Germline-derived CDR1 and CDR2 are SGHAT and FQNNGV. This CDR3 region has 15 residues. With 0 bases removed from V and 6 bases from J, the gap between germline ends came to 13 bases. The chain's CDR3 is CASSLDPAIGDTQYS. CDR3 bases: TGTGCCAGCAGCTTAGATCCCGCCATTGGGGATACGCAGTATTCT.

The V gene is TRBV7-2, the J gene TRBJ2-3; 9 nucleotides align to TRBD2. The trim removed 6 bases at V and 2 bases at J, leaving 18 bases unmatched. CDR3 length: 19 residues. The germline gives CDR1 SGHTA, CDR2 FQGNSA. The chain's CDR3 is CASSYSGSGSRRNTDTQYF. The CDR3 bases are TGTGCCAGCAGTTACTCGGGTAGCGGGAGTCGTAGGAACACAGATACGCAGTATTTT.

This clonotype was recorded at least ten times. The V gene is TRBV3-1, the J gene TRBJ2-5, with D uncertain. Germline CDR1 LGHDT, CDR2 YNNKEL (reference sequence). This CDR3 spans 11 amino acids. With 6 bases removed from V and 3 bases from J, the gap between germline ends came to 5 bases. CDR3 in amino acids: CASRREETQYF. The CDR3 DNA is TGTGCCAGCAGACGAGAAGAGACCCAGTACTTC.

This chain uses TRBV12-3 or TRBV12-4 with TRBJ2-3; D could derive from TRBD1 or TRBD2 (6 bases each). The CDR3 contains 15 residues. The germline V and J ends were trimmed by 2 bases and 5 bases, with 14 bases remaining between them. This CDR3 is CASSLLSGAEDTQYF. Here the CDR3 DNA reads TGTGCCAGCAGTTTACTTTCGGGGGCCGAAGATACGCAGTATTTT.

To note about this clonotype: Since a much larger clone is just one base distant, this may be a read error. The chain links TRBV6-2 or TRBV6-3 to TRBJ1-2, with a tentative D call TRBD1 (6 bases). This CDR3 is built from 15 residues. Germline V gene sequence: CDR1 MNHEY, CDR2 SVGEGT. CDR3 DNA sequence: TGTGCCAGCAGTGAAGCAGGGGCGACGATCTATGGCCACACCTTC. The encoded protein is CASSEAGATIYGHTF.

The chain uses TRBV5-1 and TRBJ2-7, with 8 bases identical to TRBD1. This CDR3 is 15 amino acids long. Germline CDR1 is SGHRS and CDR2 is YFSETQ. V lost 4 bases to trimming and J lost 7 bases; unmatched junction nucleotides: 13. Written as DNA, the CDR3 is TGCGCCAGCAGCGCAGGCAACAGGGGGGTTGGAGAGCAGTACTTC. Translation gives CASSAGNRGVGEQYF.

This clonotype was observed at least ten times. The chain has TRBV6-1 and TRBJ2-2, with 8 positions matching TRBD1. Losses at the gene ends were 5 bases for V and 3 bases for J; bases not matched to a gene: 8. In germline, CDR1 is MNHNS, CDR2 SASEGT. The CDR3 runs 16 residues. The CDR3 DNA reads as TGTGCCAGCAGTTCCGTTGGGACAGGTTACACCGGGGAGCTGTTTTTT. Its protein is CASSSVGTGYTGELFF.

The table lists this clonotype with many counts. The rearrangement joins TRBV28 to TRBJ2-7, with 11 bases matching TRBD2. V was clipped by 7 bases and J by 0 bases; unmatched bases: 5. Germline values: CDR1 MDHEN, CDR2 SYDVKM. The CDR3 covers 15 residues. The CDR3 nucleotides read TGTGCCAGCAACCCACTAGCGGGGGACTCCTACGAGCAGTACTTC. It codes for CASNPLAGDSYEQYF.

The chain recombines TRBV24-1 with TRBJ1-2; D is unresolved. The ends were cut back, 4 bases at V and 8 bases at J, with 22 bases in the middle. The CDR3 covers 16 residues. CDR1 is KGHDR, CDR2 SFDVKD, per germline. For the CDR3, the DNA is TGTGCCACCAGTGACTCAAAGGGATCTATGGGTCTGGGCTACACCTTC. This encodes CATSDSKGSMGLGYTF.

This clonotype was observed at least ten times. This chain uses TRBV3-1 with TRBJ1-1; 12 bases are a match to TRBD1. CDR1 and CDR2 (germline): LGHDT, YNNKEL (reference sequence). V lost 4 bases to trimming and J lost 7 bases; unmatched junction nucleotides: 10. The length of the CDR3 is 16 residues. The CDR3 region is CASSLYGTGGKGEAFF. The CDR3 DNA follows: TGTGCCAGCAGCCTTTATGGGACAGGGGGCAAGGGTGAAGCTTTCTTT.